This T cell receptor beta chain was found in a study of spatial heterogeneity in lung cancer. At the level of the study: Detected beta-chain sequences consistently exceeded alpha-chain sequences. Study-wide points: Within tumors, counts of expanded alpha and beta TCRs tracked tumor mutation counts.

This clonotype has at least ten counts. Its antigen is not known. TCR cDNA molecules each had a unique molecular identifier. Each CDR3 protein is one row after TCRdb ran MiXCR on the 5' RACE reads. Of about 8,000 distinct CDR3 sequences in the sample, 9.6% are singletons; the top ten hold 9.5% to 15%. Sample time point: sample taken at primary tumor resection. Trimming left V 7 bases short and J 3 bases short, with 15 bases between. The CDR3 has 15 residues. Sequencing used lung tumor tissue, obtained at surgery. The J gene is TRBJ2-2, the V gene TRBV12-3 or TRBV12-4, with a weak D call TRBD2 (7 bases). The origin of this receptor is a male donor with early-stage non-small cell lung cancer. This chain's CDR3 is CASTPGGLDTGELFF. CDR3 DNA: TGTGCCAGCACCCCGGGGGGCTTGGACACCGGGGAGCTGTTTTTT.